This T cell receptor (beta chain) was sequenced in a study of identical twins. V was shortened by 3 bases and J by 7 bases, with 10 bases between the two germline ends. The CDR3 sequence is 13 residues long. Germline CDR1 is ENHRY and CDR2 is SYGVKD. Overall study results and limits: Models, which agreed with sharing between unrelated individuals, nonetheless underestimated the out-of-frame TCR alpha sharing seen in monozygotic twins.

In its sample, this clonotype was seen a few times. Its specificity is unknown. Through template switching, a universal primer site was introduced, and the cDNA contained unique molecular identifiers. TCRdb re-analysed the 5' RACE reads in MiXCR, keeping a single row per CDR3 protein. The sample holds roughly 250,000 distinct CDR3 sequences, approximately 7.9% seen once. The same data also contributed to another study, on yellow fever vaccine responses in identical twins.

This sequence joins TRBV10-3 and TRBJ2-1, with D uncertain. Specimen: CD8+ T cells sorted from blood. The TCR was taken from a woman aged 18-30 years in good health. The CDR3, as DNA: TGTGCCATCAGTGACCCAGATCTGAATGAGCAGTTCTTC. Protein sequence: CAISDPDLNEQFF.